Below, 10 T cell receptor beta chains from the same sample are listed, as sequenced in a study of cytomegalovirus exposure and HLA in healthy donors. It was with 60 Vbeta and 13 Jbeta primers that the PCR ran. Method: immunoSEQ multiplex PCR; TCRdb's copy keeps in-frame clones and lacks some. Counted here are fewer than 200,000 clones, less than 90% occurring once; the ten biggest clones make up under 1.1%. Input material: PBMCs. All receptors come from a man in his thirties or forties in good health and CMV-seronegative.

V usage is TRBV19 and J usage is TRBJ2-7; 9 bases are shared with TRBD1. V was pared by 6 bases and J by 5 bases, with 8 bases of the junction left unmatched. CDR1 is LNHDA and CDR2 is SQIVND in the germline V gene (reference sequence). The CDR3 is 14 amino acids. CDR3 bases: TGTGCCAGTAGCCAACAGGGGGCTGTAAACGAGCAGTACTTC. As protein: CASSQQGAVNEQYF.

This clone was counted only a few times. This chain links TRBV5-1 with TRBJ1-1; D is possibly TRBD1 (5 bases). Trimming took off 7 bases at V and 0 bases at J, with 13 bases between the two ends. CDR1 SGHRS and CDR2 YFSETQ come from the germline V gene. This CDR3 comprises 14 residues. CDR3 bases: TGCGCCAGCTTCCGGGAGGGGCTGAACACTGAAGCTTTCTTT. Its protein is CASFREGLNTEAFF.

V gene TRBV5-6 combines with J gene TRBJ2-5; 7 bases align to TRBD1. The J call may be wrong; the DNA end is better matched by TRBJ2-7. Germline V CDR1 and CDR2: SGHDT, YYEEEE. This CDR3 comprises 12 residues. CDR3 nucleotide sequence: TGTGCCAGCAGCCAATACAGGGGCGAGCAGTACTTC. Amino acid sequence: CASSQYRGEQYF.

CDR3: CATSAHSGTASYNEQFF. In DNA form, the CDR3 reads TGTGCCACCAGCGCACACTCCGGGACAGCGAGCTACAATGAGCAGTTCTTC. J is TRBJ2-1 and V is TRBV15, with TRBD1 matching over 7 bases. The germline V gene has CDR1 LNHNV and CDR2 YYDKDF (reference sequence). The V gene end was trimmed by 5 bases and the J gene end by 3 bases; junction bases not matched to a gene: 13. This CDR3 is 17 amino acids long.

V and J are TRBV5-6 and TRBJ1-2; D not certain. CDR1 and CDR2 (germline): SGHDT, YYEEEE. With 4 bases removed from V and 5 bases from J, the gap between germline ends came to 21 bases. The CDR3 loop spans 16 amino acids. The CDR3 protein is CASSDSGWAPMYGYTF. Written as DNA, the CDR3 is TGTGCCAGCAGCGATAGCGGTTGGGCCCCGATGTATGGCTACACCTTC.

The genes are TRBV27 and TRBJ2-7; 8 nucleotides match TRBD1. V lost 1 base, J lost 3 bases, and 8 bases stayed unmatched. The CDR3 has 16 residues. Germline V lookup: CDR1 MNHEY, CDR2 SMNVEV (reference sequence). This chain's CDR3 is CASSLFSGQGIYEQYF. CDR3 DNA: TGTGCCAGCAGTTTATTCTCCGGACAGGGCATCTACGAGCAGTACTTC.

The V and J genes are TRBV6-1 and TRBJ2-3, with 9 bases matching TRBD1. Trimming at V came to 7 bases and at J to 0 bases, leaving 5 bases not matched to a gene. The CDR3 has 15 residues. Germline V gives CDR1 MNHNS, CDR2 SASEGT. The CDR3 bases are TGTGCCAGCACCCATGGACAGGGGAGCACAGATACGCAGTATTTT. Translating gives CASTHGQGSTDTQYF.

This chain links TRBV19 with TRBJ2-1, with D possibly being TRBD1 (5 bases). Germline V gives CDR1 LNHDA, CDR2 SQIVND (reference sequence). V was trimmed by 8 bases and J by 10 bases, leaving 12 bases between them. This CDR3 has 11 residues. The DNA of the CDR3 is TGTGCCAGTCAAACAGGTGTCGAGCAGTTCTTC. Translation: CASQTGVEQFF.

The CDR3 region is CASSYSGQGAGSEAFF. CDR3 coding DNA: TGTGCCAGCAGTTACTCAGGACAGGGGGCAGGCTCTGAAGCTTTCTTT. This chain uses TRBV6-5 with TRBJ1-1; 11 bases map to TRBD1. This CDR3 has 16 residues. The V segment lost 0 bases and the J segment 6 bases; nucleotides outside the gene matches: 6. CDR1 and CDR2 (germline): MNHEY, SVGAGI.

The CDR3 nucleotides are TGTGCCAGCAGCCCCTATCAGGGCGGGAAGGACAATGAGCAGTTCTTC. It codes for CASSPYQGGKDNEQFF. The chain recombines TRBV7-6 with TRBJ2-1; maybe TRBD2 (6 bases). The CDR3 sequence is 16 residues long. Germline CDR1 SGHVS, CDR2 FNYEAQ. Trimming removed 5 bases from V and 5 bases from J, with 19 bases in between.